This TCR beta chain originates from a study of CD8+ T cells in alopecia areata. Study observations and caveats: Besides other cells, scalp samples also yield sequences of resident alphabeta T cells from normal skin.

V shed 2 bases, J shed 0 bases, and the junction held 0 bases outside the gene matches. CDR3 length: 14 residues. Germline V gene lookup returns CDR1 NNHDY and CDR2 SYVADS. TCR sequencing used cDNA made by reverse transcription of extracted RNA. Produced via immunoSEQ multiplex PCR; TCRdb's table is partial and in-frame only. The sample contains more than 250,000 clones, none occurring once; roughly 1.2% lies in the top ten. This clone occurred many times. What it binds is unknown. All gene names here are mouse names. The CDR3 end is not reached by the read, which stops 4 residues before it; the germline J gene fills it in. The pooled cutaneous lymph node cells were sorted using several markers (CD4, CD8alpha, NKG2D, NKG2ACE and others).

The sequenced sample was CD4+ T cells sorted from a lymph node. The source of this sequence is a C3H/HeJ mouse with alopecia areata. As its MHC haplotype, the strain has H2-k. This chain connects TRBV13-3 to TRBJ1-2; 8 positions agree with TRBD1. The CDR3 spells CASSDRGPNSDYTF. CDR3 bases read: TGTGCCAGCAGTGACAGGGGGCCAAACTCC.